A single sample is the source of the 5 T cell receptor beta chains below, sequenced in a study of cytomegalovirus exposure and HLA in healthy donors. PCR used 60 Vbeta primers and 13 Jbeta primers. TCRdb keeps only in-frame clones here, not all; method: immunoSEQ multiplex PCR. This table has fewer than 150,000 clones, around 76% appearing once. The specimen was PBMCs. The source is a male donor in good health and CMV-seronegative.

The chain combines TRBV19 with TRBJ1-1; D not resolved. CDR1 and CDR2 (germline): LNHDA, SQIVND (reference sequence). CDR3 length: 16 amino acids. V lost 2 bases and J lost 0, with 13 bases in between. CDR3 sequence reads: CASSINSNLMNTEAFF. For the CDR3, the DNA is TGTGCCAGTAGTATAAACAGTAACCTTATGAACACTGAAGCTTTCTTT.

The CDR3 DNA is TGTGCCAGCCGGGAGGTTAAAGAGGGCACTGAAGCTTTCTTT. Translating gives CASREVKEGTEAFF. V gene TRBV10-3 combines with J gene TRBJ1-1; D gene unclear. CDR1 and CDR2 (germline): ENHRY, SYGVKD. V lost 10 bases to trimming and J lost 4 bases, with 19 bases between them. This CDR3 has 14 amino acids.

This rearrangement joins TRBV5-6 to TRBJ2-2, with TRBD1 identical over 7 bases. After removal of 5 bases from V and 2 bases from J, the junction contained 6 bases not matched to a gene. Germline loops: CDR1 SGHDT, CDR2 YYEEEE. The CDR3 loop spans 15 amino acids. This chain's CDR3 is CASRETGINTGELFF. In nucleotides, the CDR3 is TGTGCCAGCAGGGAGACAGGGATAAACACCGGGGAGCTGTTTTTT. The full variable domain, its missing parts supplied by reference TRBV5-6 and TRBJ2-2, is DAGVTQSPTHLIKTRGQQVTLRCSPKSGHDTVSWYQQALGQGPQFIFQYYEEEERQRGNFPDRFSGHQFPNYSSELNVNALLLGDSALYLCASRETGINTGELFFGEGSRLTVL.

This chain joins TRBV6-1 and TRBJ1-3; unclear D gene. The CDR3 has 14 residues. Trimming took off 4 bases at V and 8 bases at J, with 15 bases between the two ends. From germline, CDR1 is MNHNS and CDR2 SASEGT. The CDR3 loop reads CASSGSGFRDTIYF. The CDR3 bases are TGTGCCAGCAGTGGATCGGGGTTTCGGGACACCATATATTTT.

The genes are TRBV6-6 and TRBJ1-2, with D unresolved. Per the germline V gene, CDR1 is MNHNY and CDR2 is SVGAGI (reference sequence). Trimming left V 0 bases short and J 4 bases short, with 15 bases between. This CDR3 comprises 16 residues. This chain's CDR3 is CASSYSSQIEVYGYTF. The CDR3 DNA follows: TGTGCCAGCAGTTACTCGTCACAAATAGAGGTCTATGGCTACACCTTC.